A selection of T cell receptor beta chains follows, all from one sample in a study of CD8 T cells in ankylosing spondylitis. Each CDR3 protein gets one entry after TCRdb re-called the 5' RACE reads with MiXCR. The sample includes 390,000 or so distinct CDR3 sequences, about 22% of them seen just once. Input material: blood, either unsorted or a sorted T cell fraction (not recorded which). These receptors originate from a male donor with ankylosing spondylitis. The CDR3 runs from the conserved cysteine through the conserved F or W. Each record gives: J gene, D gene, clone size, V gene, CDR3 DNA, CDR3 protein. The D gene is left open where the match is weak. Rows give clone size only sometimes, using once, few, many, or a class for an expanded clone.

J: TRBJ2-1
D: .
size: .
V: TRBV11-3
DNA: TGTGCCAGCAGCGCAACAGGGAACCCCTACAATGAGCAGTTCTTC
CDR3: CASSATGNPYNEQFF

J: TRBJ2-1
D: .
size: .
V: TRBV15
DNA: TGTGCCACCAGCAGAGAAGTTGGGATCTACAATGAGCAGTTCTTC
CDR3: CATSREVGIYNEQFF

J: TRBJ2-2
D: .
size: .
V: TRBV5-1
DNA: TGCGCCAGCCGAGCTGGACAGAGAACCGGGGAGCTGTTTTTT
CDR3: CASRAGQRTGELFF

J: TRBJ2-7
D: .
size: few
V: TRBV27
DNA: TGTGCCAGCAGTCCCTGGGTCGGTCCCTACGAGCAGTACTTC
CDR3: CASSPWVGPYEQYF

J: TRBJ2-3
D: .
size: .
V: TRBV28
DNA: TGTGCCAGCAAGCAGGGGATTTGGACAGATACGCAGTATTTT
CDR3: CASKQGIWTDTQYF

J: TRBJ2-1
D: TRBD2
size: .
V: TRBV11-3
DNA: TGTGCCAGCAGCTTGACTAGCGGGATCAATGAGCAGTTCTTC
CDR3: CASSLTSGINEQFF

J: TRBJ2-1
D: TRBD1
size: once
V: TRBV6-1
DNA: TGTGCCAGCAACCCGGGACAGGGGATTTTCAATGAGCAGTTCTTC
CDR3: CASNPGQGIFNEQFF

J: TRBJ2-3
D: .
size: .
V: TRBV20-1
DNA: TGCAGTGCGCTACTAGCAGATACGCAGTATTTT
CDR3: CSALLADTQYF

J: TRBJ2-6
D: .
size: .
V: TRBV18
DNA: TGTGCCAGCTCACCGCAACAGAGCTCTGGGGCCAACGTCCTGACTTTC
CDR3: CASSPQQSSGANVLTF

J: TRBJ2-4
D: .
size: .
V: TRBV12-3/TRBV12-4
DNA: TGTGCCAGCAGTAAACAGGGTATTTTTCCCAAAAACATTCAGTACTTC
CDR3: CASSKQGIFPKNIQYF

J: TRBJ2-7
D: .
size: few
V: TRBV28
DNA: TGTGCCAGCAGTTTGCAGGGTACGGTCAACGAGCAGTACTTC
CDR3: CASSLQGTVNEQYF